This TCR beta chain stems from a study of cytomegalovirus exposure and HLA in healthy donors. Study-wide findings and caveats: Later on, analysis showed that most CMV-associated TCR beta chains appeared to be HLA-restricted. Specificity for CMV antigens was confirmed in vitro for a few of the CMV-associated chains.

Concerning this clone: Its matching antigen is unknown. Other DNA variants within this sample encode the same CDR3.

Primers: 60 Vbeta forward and 13 Jbeta reverse. Authors' processing steps: In a later analysis, 8.5 million to 14 million of approximately 80 million unique beta chains occurred in at least two donors. Profiling relied on immunoSEQ multiplex PCR, and the TCRdb table lists in-frame clones only, not all of them. D and trimming come from the DNA, and the V and J calls and clone size come from that table. The sample lists more than 110,000 clones; about 79% were seen once. Trimming pared 0 bases from V and 2 bases from J, leaving 8 bases between. CDR1 SGDLS and CDR2 YYNGEE come from the germline V gene. This CDR3 has 14 residues.

V usage is TRBV9 and J usage is TRBJ1-2; D perhaps matches TRBD1 (5 bases). Material for sequencing was PBMCs. The sequence was obtained from a man aged 35-49 years in good health and CMV-seropositive. The CDR3 is CASSVGQGNYGYTF. Written as DNA, the CDR3 is TGTGCCAGCAGCGTAGGCCAGGGCAACTATGGCTACACCTTC.